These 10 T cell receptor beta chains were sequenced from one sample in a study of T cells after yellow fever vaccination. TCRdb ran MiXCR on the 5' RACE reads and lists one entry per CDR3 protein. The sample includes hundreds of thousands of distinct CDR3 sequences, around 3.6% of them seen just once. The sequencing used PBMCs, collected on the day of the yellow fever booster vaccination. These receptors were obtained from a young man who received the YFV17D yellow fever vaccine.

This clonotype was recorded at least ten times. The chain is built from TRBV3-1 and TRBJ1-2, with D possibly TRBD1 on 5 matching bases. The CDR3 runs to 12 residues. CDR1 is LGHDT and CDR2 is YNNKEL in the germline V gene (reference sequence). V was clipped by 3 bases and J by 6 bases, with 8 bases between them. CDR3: CASSQQGNGYTF. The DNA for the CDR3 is TGTGCCAGCAGCCAGCAGGGAAATGGCTACACCTTC.

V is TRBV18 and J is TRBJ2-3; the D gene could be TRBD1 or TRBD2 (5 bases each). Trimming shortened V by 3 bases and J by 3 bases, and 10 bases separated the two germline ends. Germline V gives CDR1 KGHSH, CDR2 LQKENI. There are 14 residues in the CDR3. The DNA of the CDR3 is TGTGCCAGCTCACCCCAGGGACCGACAGATACGCAGTATTTT. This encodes CASSPQGPTDTQYF.

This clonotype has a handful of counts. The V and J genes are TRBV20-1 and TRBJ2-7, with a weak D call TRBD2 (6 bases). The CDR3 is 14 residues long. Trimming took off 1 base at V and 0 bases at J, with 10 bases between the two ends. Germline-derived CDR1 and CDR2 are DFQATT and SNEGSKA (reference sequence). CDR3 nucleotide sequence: TGCAGTGCTAGAGGGACTACCCTCTCCTACGAGCAGTACTTC. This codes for CSARGTTLSYEQYF.

This CDR3 is CSAGGRDTLFNYGYTF. CDR3 sequence (DNA): TGCAGTGCTGGAGGCCGGGACACTTTGTTCAACTATGGCTACACCTTC. This rearrangement joins TRBV20-1 to TRBJ1-2; possibly TRBD1 for D (6 bases). Germline V gene lookup returns CDR1 DFQATT and CDR2 SNEGSKA (reference sequence). With 5 bases removed from V and 2 bases from J, the gap between germline ends came to 21 bases. This CDR3 spans 16 amino acids.

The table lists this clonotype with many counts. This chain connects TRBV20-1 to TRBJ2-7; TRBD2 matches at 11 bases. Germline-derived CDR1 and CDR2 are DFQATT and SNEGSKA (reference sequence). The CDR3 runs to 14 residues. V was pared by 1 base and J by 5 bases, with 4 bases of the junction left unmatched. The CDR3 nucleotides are TGCAGTGCTAGAGGAGGTAGCGGGGGGGACGAGCAGTACTTC. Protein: CSARGGSGGDEQYF.

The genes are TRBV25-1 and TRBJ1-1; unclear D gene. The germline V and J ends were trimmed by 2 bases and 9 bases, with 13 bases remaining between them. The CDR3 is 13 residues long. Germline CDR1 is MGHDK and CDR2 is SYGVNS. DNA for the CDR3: TGTGCCAGCAGTGAAGGGAGTTGGGGAAAAGCTTTCTTT. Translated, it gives CASSEGSWGKAFF.

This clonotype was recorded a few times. The chain's CDR3 is CASSEILQGPNYGYTF. The CDR3 DNA is TGTGCCAGCAGTGAAATACTACAGGGCCCTAACTATGGCTACACCTTC. The chain joins TRBV25-1 to TRBJ1-2, with D perhaps matching TRBD1 (6 bases). V was shortened by 2 bases and J by 0 bases, with 13 bases between the two germline ends. Germline V lookup: CDR1 MGHDK, CDR2 SYGVNS. The CDR3 has 16 amino acids.

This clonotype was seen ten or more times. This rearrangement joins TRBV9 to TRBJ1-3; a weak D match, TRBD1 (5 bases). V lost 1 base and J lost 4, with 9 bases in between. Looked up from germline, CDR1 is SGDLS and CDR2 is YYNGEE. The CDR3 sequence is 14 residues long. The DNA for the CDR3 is TGTGCCAGCAGCGTACAGGGAAGCGGAAACACCATATATTTT. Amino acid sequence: CASSVQGSGNTIYF.

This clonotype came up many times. The CDR3 region is CASSWTGDGNQPQHF. The DNA for the CDR3 is TGTGCCAGCAGCTGGACAGGGGATGGCAATCAGCCCCAGCATTTT. The chain employs TRBV11-2 and TRBJ1-5, with TRBD1 identical over 9 bases. This CDR3 has 15 amino acids. The trim removed 4 bases at V and 2 bases at J, leaving 3 bases unmatched. Per the germline V gene, CDR1 is SGHAT and CDR2 is FQNNGV.

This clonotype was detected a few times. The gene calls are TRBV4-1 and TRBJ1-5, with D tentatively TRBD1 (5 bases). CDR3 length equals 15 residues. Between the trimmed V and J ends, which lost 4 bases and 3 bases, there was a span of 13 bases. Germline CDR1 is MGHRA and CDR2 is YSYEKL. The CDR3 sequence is CASSPGWGVNQPQHF. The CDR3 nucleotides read TGCGCCAGCAGCCCAGGGTGGGGGGTCAATCAGCCCCAGCATTTT.